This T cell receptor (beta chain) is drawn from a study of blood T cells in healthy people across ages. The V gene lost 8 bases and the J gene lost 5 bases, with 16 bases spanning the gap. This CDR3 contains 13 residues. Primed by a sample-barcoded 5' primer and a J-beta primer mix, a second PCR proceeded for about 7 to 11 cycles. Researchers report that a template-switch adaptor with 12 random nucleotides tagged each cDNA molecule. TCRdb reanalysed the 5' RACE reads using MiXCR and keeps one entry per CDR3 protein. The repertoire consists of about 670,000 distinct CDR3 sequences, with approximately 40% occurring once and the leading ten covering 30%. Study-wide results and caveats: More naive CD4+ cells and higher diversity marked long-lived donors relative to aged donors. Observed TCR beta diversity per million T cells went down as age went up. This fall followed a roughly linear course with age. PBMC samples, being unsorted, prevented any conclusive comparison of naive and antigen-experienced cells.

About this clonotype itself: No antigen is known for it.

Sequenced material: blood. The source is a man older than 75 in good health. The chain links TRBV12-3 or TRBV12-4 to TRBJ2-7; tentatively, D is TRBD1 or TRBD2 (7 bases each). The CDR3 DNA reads TGTGCCAGCGCGAGTCAGGGGGGGCACGAGCAGTACTTC. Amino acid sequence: CASASQGGHEQYF.